Below, one T cell receptor beta chain is given with its context. This clone was counted once. Its antigen remains undetermined. Per-base quality was not reported, and no clone a single base away is much larger than it. These data are taken from a study of blood T cell repertoires in COVID-19 (dated by TCRdb to 2018 to 2021). Regarding the research as a whole: Samples covering the acute and convalescent phases of COVID-19 were provided by collaborators in the United States, Italy and Spain. The prospective study material was composed of cDNA or gDNA derived from T cells, B-cell-depleted T cells, or PBMCs. Sample metadata almost always included a de-identified subject ID, COVID-19 status, age in years and sex. HLA class I and class II types, where available, came from metadata supplied by the sample provider rather than from assay-based typing. The repertoires were made available in a free public database intended to serve as a resource for research on the immune response to SARS-CoV-2. Samples were obtained from the ongoing ImmuneRACE study (first 160 participants) and from over 1,000 subjects provided by 6 global collaborators. The dataset comprised deeply sampled blood TCRbeta repertoires from subjects exposed to, actively infected with, or recovered from COVID-19.

TCRbeta CDR3 regions were amplified from genomic DNA using the immunoSEQ Assay, a bias-controlled multiplex PCR. Per the original workflow: Nucleated cell counts per sample were estimated from amplification of reference gene primers within the assay. To quantify the absolute abundance of each unique TCRbeta CDR3 rearrangement, sequence reads were collapsed and filtered. For each sample, productive Simpson clonality was calculated by taking the square root of Simpson's diversity index across productive rearrangements. TCRdb limited this immuneACCESS table to in-frame rearrangements with V and J called. A share of clones is missing; checked studies link under half to unresolved V genes, and the rest is unexplained. V, J and clone size reflect that table, while D and trimming were determined from the DNA. This sample holds over 150,000 clones; about 91% were observed only once. The ten largest clonotypes hold around 3.9% of the sample.

Summary of the overall study and its limitations: Clinical and demographic metadata were provided uncurated, with the amount varying by source and participant.

Samples from volunteer blood donors who had recovered from COVID-19 were contributed by a second Seattle source. The collaborating institutions used their own protocols to collect whole blood in K2EDTA tubes. For TCRbeta analysis, collaborators shipped samples as frozen whole blood, isolated PBMCs, or DNA extracted from either of those sample types. The CDR3 spans 15 residues, from the cysteine through the phenylalanine. Just the 45-base CDR3 DNA is kept, in frame starting at base 1. Per the germline V gene, SGHRS is the CDR1 and YFSETQ is the CDR2. Trimming takes 1 base off V and 3 bases off J; junction bases not matched to a gene: 3.

The sequence derives from an older woman who had recovered from COVID-19. Sequenced input: peripheral blood. The chain links TRBV5-1 with TRBJ1-4, with TRBD1 identical over 7 junction bases. Here the CDR3 is given as CASSLPTGANEKLFF. The DNA reads as follows: TGCGCCAGCAGCTTGCCTACAGGGGCTAATGAAAAACTGTTTTTT.